This TCR beta chain was captured in a study of Ad26.COV2.S vaccination and SARS-CoV-2 variants. Assay used: immunoSEQ multiplex PCR; TCRdb lists only in-frame clones, some missing. Altogether 300,000 to 450,000 clones are present, 90% to 95% being singletons, with the ten largest covering roughly 3.9%. Comments on this clone: The antigen is not known. Other DNA sequences in this specimen translate into the identical CDR3.

The study's findings and limits: Non-spike TCR breadth was similar in vaccine and placebo recipients. There was reportedly substantial breadth in spike-specific CD8+ and CD4+ T cell responses after vaccination. In TCR breadth and depth analyses, total T cell responses may have been underestimated. Spike-specific TCR breadth was greater after Ad26.COV2.S than placebo.

The CDR3 has 14 residues. Trimming removed 4 bases from V and 6 bases from J; junction bases left unmatched: 7. Germline lookup yields CDR1 MNHEY and CDR2 SVGAGI. The input for sequencing was peripheral blood, taken after recovery from COVID-19. The receptor comes from a human donor who had recovered from COVID-19. The chain joins TRBV6-5 to TRBJ2-7; TRBD2 matches 9 bases. Here the CDR3 DNA reads TGTGCCAGCAGTTCTGGCGGGGGGGGGCGCGAGCAGTACTTC. Amino acids: CASSSGGGGREQYF.